A selection of T cell receptor beta chains follows, all from one sample in a study of response to subunit inactivated influenza vaccine. MiXCR was run by TCRdb on the RT-PCR reads, yielding one entry per CDR3 protein. In the table there are roughly 650,000 distinct CDR3 sequences, 15% to 17% of which are singletons. Sample: PBMCs from blood, taken approximately 12 days after vaccination. These receptor sequences come from a man aged 45-65 years who received an inactivated influenza vaccine. CDR3s include the opening cysteine and the closing phenylalanine or tryptophan. D genes are given only for firm matches. Clone size is not always given. Where it is, it says once, few, many or a class for expanded clones.

TGTGCCAGCAGCGTAGGTCGGTCCCCTTCTGGGGCCAACGTCCTGACTTTC	CASSVGRSPSGANVLTF	-	few	TRBV9	17	TRBJ2-6
TGCAGCGTAGTAACGGCTAGCGGGAGGGCGTACGAGCAGTACTTC	CSVVTASGRAYEQYF	TRBD2	-	TRBV29-1	15	TRBJ2-7
TGTGCCAGCAGTTTGTCAGCGGGAGGCGTCGAGCAGTACTTC	CASSLSAGGVEQYF	TRBD2	few	TRBV12-3/TRBV12-4	14	TRBJ2-7
TGTGCCAGCAGTCGCCCCCGAGACAGAAATTCACCCCTCCACTTT	CASSRPRDRNSPLHF	-	-	TRBV6-1	15	TRBJ1-6
TGCGCCAGCAGCTTGGAAGCAGGGTCCGGGGCCAACGTCCTGACTTTC	CASSLEAGSGANVLTF	-	-	TRBV5-1	16	TRBJ2-6
TGTGCCAGCAGCCGATTCGTGGAGGAGCAGTACTTC	CASSRFVEEQYF	-	once	TRBV4-2	12	TRBJ2-7
TGTGCCAGCAGCGTAGAAGCGGGGTTTACCGGGGAGCTGTTTTTT	CASSVEAGFTGELFF	TRBD2	few	TRBV9	15	TRBJ2-2
TGTGCCAGCAGCTTAAATGGGGCGTTCCAAGAGACCCAGTACTTC	CASSLNGAFQETQYF	-	few	TRBV7-2	15	TRBJ2-5
TGTGCCACAAACCGGGGGGTGAGAGATACGCATTATTTT	CATNRGVRDTHYF	TRBD2	once	TRBV10-3	13	TRBJ2-3
TGTGCCAGCAGTTTATTTCAGGGAAATCAGCCCCAGCATTTT	CASSLFQGNQPQHF	-	-	TRBV28	14	TRBJ1-5
TGTGCCAGCTCACCACCCTCGGCGGGAAAACTGTTTTTT	CASSPPSAGKLFF	-	-	TRBV18	13	TRBJ1-4
TGTGCCACCAGTGACCCAGCGGGGGGGCCGGTAGATACGCAGTATTTT	CATSDPAGGPVDTQYF	TRBD2	-	TRBV24-1	16	TRBJ2-3
TGCGCCAGCAGCCCGCGGGACAGGGTAGAGGGCACTGAAGCTTTCTTT	CASSPRDRVEGTEAFF	TRBD1	-	TRBV4-1	16	TRBJ1-1
TGCAGCGTTGAACGACATCTCATGGGCAACGAGCAGTTCTTC	CSVERHLMGNEQFF	-	few	TRBV29-1	14	TRBJ2-1